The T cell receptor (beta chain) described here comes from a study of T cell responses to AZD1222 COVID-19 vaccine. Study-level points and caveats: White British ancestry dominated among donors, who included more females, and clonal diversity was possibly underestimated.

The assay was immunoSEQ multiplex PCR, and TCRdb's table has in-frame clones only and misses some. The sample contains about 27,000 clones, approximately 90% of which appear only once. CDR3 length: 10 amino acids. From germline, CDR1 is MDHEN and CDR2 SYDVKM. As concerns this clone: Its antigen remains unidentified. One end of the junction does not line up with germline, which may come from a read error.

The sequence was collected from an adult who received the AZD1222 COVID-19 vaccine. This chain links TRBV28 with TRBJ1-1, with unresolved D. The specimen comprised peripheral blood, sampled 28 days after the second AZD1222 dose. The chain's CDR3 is CASSVRREAF. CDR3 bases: TGTGCCAGCAGCGTCAGGAGAGAGGCCTTC.